This T cell receptor beta chain was documented in a study of molecular identifiers for immune sequencing clone quantification. Points from the study as a whole: In CMV-specific effectors, clones above 20 copies held over 99% of molecules; naive, under 1%.

This clonotype was seen a few times. No antigen is known for it. For bulk TCR libraries, previously described methods and listed TCR primers were used. MiXCR, run by TCRdb on the PCR reads, gives a single entry per CDR3 protein. The sample holds approximately 670,000 distinct CDR3 sequences, around 20% seen once. Unmatched junction bases numbered 13, after V lost 6 bases and J lost 12 bases. This CDR3 has 14 amino acids. The germline CDR1 and CDR2 sequences are MNHEY and SVGEGT. It was from around 18,000 to 910,000 sorted cells, with 10%, 30% or 50% RNA, that naive CD8 libraries came. This sequence originates from a human donor in good health. Some libraries in this study had Jurkat cell RNA spiked in. This chain uses TRBV6-2 or TRBV6-3 with TRBJ2-1; 8 bases are a match to TRBD1. Sequencing was performed on naive CD8+ T cells from blood, with Jurkat cell RNA spiked in. Subset reported: FACS-sorted CD8+CD4-CCR7+CD45RA+ naive T cells. The CDR3 is CASRQGVYNEGQFF. CDR3 in DNA: TGTGCCAGCAGACAGGGGGTATACAATGAGGGGCAGTTCTTC.